The clone carrying this TCR beta chain was seen a few times. Its specificity is unknown. The data derive from a study of T cells in Graves' hyperthyroidism and ophthalmopathy. Uncontrolled infection, other autoimmune disease, pregnancy or lactation disqualified patients from enrolment. Diagnostic assessment was based on clinical symptoms, serum thyroxine and TRAb, thyroid ultrasound and orbital computed tomography. Study results and caveats: The model foresaw ophthalmopathy a median roughly 6.5 months prior to onset. Most clonotypes that expanded in the thyroid above 0.001 also showed up in blood.

Germline loops: CDR1 KGHSH, CDR2 LQKENI. The CDR3 spans 16 residues. Trimming cost V 6 bases and J 0 bases; bases outside gene matches: 6. The investigators amplified TCR beta CDR3 regions from RNA transcripts. With the HTBI primer set, the TCR CDR3 went through a first round of RT-PCR. Each CDR3 protein is one row after TCRdb ran MiXCR on the multiplex PCR reads. Here the sample spans hundreds of thousands of distinct CDR3 sequences, over 15% being singletons. Sequencing was carried out using blood. The TCR originated in a woman younger than 30 with Graves' ophthalmopathy. The chain is built from TRBV18 and TRBJ2-2, with TRBD1 matching 8 bases. In DNA, the CDR3 is TGTGCCAGCTCCGTCCAGACAGGGGCGAACACCGGGGAGCTGTTTTTT. Translation gives CASSVQTGANTGELFF.